Listed below are T cell receptor beta chains from one sample, sequenced in a study of CD8 T cells in ankylosing spondylitis. TCRdb recomputed calls from the 5' RACE reads with MiXCR, one row per CDR3 protein. The sample carries approximately 210,000 distinct CDR3 sequences, roughly 13% recorded once. The sequenced sample consisted of blood, either unsorted or a sorted T cell fraction (not recorded which). These receptors all come from a male donor with ankylosing spondylitis or in good health (not recorded which). Both conserved end residues are part of each CDR3. D genes are given only for firm matches.

v_call: TRBV6-5
d_call: TRBD2
cdr3_aa: CASSYGAGGPGTQYF

v_call: TRBV12-1
d_call: -
cdr3_aa: CASSSPPRDHNNEQFF

v_call: TRBV12-3/TRBV12-4
d_call: TRBD2
cdr3_aa: CASSSTGRTYEQYF

v_call: TRBV12-3/TRBV12-4
d_call: -
cdr3_aa: CASTSPNSASYNEQFF

v_call: TRBV7-6
d_call: TRBD2
cdr3_aa: CASSLLGSGRNTQYF

v_call: TRBV2
d_call: TRBD1
cdr3_aa: CASSDSTGRNTEAFF

v_call: TRBV2
d_call: -
cdr3_aa: CASTVGGETQYF

v_call: TRBV7-8
d_call: -
cdr3_aa: CASSYPTGTGNTEAFF

v_call: TRBV4-1
d_call: -
cdr3_aa: CASSQDRMAGGPDTQYF

v_call: TRBV5-1
d_call: TRBD2
cdr3_aa: CASSPGTSGGRELFF

v_call: TRBV10-3
d_call: -
cdr3_aa: CAISESRGILYNEQFF

v_call: TRBV11-2
d_call: TRBD2
cdr3_aa: CASSLFGGGDEQFF

v_call: TRBV5-6
d_call: TRBD1
cdr3_aa: CASSLDRGGTGELFF

v_call: TRBV5-1
d_call: TRBD1
cdr3_aa: CASSVGQGGDNEQFF

v_call: TRBV2
d_call: -
cdr3_aa: CASGGRGVEQYF

v_call: TRBV7-9
d_call: -
cdr3_aa: CASSPRGSIGGYTF

v_call: TRBV9
d_call: -
cdr3_aa: CASSPRGASSYNEQFF

v_call: TRBV20-1
d_call: TRBD1
cdr3_aa: CSARDRVGSPLHF

v_call: TRBV4-2
d_call: -
cdr3_aa: CASSQEVGETQYF

v_call: TRBV11-2
d_call: TRBD2
cdr3_aa: CASSLWPSGSVGEQFF

v_call: TRBV20-1
d_call: -
cdr3_aa: CSAREPGNEQFF

v_call: TRBV5-1
d_call: TRBD2
cdr3_aa: CASSFGLAGVSSYEQYF

v_call: TRBV6-1
d_call: TRBD1
cdr3_aa: CASTLTGENYEQYF

v_call: TRBV7-9
d_call: -
cdr3_aa: CASSLLAPIYNEQFF

v_call: TRBV30
d_call: -
cdr3_aa: CAWSAPPSTGELFF

v_call: TRBV5-6
d_call: -
cdr3_aa: CASSLGPGEQFF

v_call: TRBV3-1
d_call: TRBD2
cdr3_aa: CASSQDLRRAGVVSEQYF

v_call: TRBV3-1
d_call: TRBD2
cdr3_aa: CASSPWGSGGYEQYF

v_call: TRBV11-2
d_call: TRBD2
cdr3_aa: CASSRRTSGGSYTDTQYF

v_call: TRBV7-9
d_call: TRBD2
cdr3_aa: CASSSPTSDYTGELFF

v_call: TRBV10-2
d_call: -
cdr3_aa: CASRPGNTEAFF

v_call: TRBV30
d_call: -
cdr3_aa: CAWDAGTSSNEQYF

v_call: TRBV9
d_call: -
cdr3_aa: CASSVGAPSGPSTDTQYF

v_call: TRBV20-1
d_call: TRBD1
cdr3_aa: CSARLTGEGEKLFF

v_call: TRBV5-1
d_call: -
cdr3_aa: CASSLDSPNTEAFF

v_call: TRBV11-3
d_call: -
cdr3_aa: CASSYGAGAGYF

v_call: TRBV27
d_call: -
cdr3_aa: CASSLSRKSEQYF

v_call: TRBV5-1
d_call: TRBD1
cdr3_aa: CASSWGQGHEQFF

v_call: TRBV29-1
d_call: -
cdr3_aa: CSVASRTAYEQYF

v_call: TRBV5-5
d_call: -
cdr3_aa: CASSFPAFLEGAFF

v_call: TRBV2
d_call: TRBD1
cdr3_aa: CASSETGNEQYF

v_call: TRBV20-1
d_call: TRBD1
cdr3_aa: CSARDPGQGRYEQYF

v_call: TRBV6-1
d_call: TRBD2
cdr3_aa: CASSEVAGGNNEQFF

v_call: TRBV7-9
d_call: TRBD2
cdr3_aa: CAIPLGLAEEQYF

v_call: TRBV20-1
d_call: -
cdr3_aa: CSARDPVAYEQYF

v_call: TRBV6-4
d_call: -
cdr3_aa: CASSDGAPDTQYF

v_call: TRBV4-1
d_call: -
cdr3_aa: CASSLTFLDPNTGELFF

v_call: TRBV4-1
d_call: TRBD1
cdr3_aa: CASSIQGFGEKLFF

v_call: TRBV10-3
d_call: TRBD2
cdr3_aa: CAISESRLAVSTAYEQYF

v_call: TRBV4-1
d_call: -
cdr3_aa: CASSQWDRTRNEQYF

v_call: TRBV11-2
d_call: -
cdr3_aa: CASSLVITEAFF

v_call: TRBV5-6
d_call: TRBD1
cdr3_aa: CASSLVGQAYEQYF